The next 29 T cell receptor beta chains were all read from a single sample in a study of PD-L1 blockade in urothelial cancer. Noted time point: pretreatment peripheral blood. Repertoires were generated with immunoSEQ multiplex PCR, while TCRdb's copy carries only in-frame clones and drops some. Among roughly 43,000 clones listed, more than 70% were seen once. The source was PBMCs, collected around atezolizumab (anti-PD-L1) treatment. The receptors derive from a man aged 60-69 years with urothelial cancer.

This chain connects TRBV27 to TRBJ1-6; D is possibly TRBD1 (5 bases). There are 15 residues in the CDR3. The V and J ends lost 2 bases and 3 bases respectively, with 8 bases between them. Germline V gene data show CDR1 as MNHEY and CDR2 as SMNVEV (reference sequence). The CDR3 spells CASSLVRVYNSPLHF. Here the CDR3 DNA reads TGTGCCAGCAGTTTAGTCAGGGTCTATAATTCACCCCTCCACTTT.

The chain links TRBV28 to TRBJ2-7; TRBD2 aligns across 12 bases. The CDR3 runs to 14 residues. CDR1 is MDHEN, CDR2 SYDVKM, per germline. J gave up 4 bases and V 2 bases, and 0 bases lay outside the gene matches. The CDR3 bases are TGTGCCAGCAGTTTACTAGCGGGAGGGTACGAGCAGTACTTC. Translated: CASSLLAGGYEQYF. Combining the CDR3 with reference TRBV28 and TRBJ2-7 gives the whole variable domain DVKVTQSSRYLVKRTGEKVFLECVQDMDHENMFWYRQDPGLGLRLIYFSYDVKMKEKGDIPEGYSVSREKKERFSLILESASTNQTSMYLCASSLLAGGYEQYFGPGTRLTVT.

The rearrangement uses TRBV5-6 and TRBJ1-5; D gene ambiguous. Germline lookup yields CDR1 SGHDT and CDR2 YYEEEE. Trimming removed 0 bases from V and 4 bases from J, with 11 bases in between. This CDR3 comprises 15 residues. CDR3 protein: CASSLGRLENQPQHF. Here the CDR3 DNA reads TGTGCCAGCAGCTTGGGGAGGCTAGAGAATCAGCCCCAGCATTTT.

This clone has only a few counts. The chain combines TRBV7-2 with TRBJ2-7, with 7 bases fitting TRBD2. The germline V gene encodes CDR1 SGHTA and CDR2 FQGNSA. The J segment lost 7 bases and the V segment lost 6 bases, leaving 12 bases of the junction unmatched. The CDR3 runs 14 residues. CDR3 residues: CASRVGLGRPEQYF. The CDR3 DNA reads as TGTGCCAGCAGAGTTGGACTAGGGAGACCTGAGCAGTACTTC.

The chain employs TRBV6-1 and TRBJ1-4, with D unclear. There are 13 residues in the CDR3. The germline gives CDR1 MNHNS, CDR2 SASEGT. Trimming shortened V by 5 bases and J by 2 bases, and 6 bases separated the two germline ends. The CDR3 reads CASSYITNEKLFF. CDR3 coding DNA: TGTGCCAGCAGTTATATCACTAATGAAAAACTGTTTTTT.

This chain links TRBV28 with TRBJ1-5, with D possibly matching TRBD1 (5 bases). Germline lookup yields CDR1 MDHEN and CDR2 SYDVKM. The V end lost 8 bases, the J end lost 6 bases, and 11 bases lay between the germline ends. The CDR3 covers 12 residues. The DNA of the CDR3 is TGTGCCAGCGCGGAGGGGCCTCAGCCCCAGCATTTT. Protein sequence: CASAEGPQPQHF. The whole variable domain, remainder taken from reference TRBV28 and TRBJ1-5, is DVKVTQSSRYLVKRTGEKVFLECVQDMDHENMFWYRQDPGLGLRLIYFSYDVKMKEKGDIPEGYSVSREKKERFSLILESASTNQTSMYLCASAEGPQPQHFGDGTRLSIL.

Comments on this clone: Within the sample, other DNA sequences also encode this same CDR3. The J gene is TRBJ2-6, the V gene TRBV2; D is undetermined. CDR1 is SNHLY, CDR2 FYNNEI, per germline. The length of the CDR3 is 13 residues. V lost 6 bases and J lost 0, with 3 bases in between. CDR3 amino acids: CASRASGANVLTF. The CDR3 DNA reads TGTGCCAGCAGGGCCTCTGGGGCCAACGTCCTGACTTTC.

The chain has TRBV7-2 and TRBJ2-1, with a possible D match to TRBD2 (6 bases). The CDR3 has 14 residues. CDR1 and CDR2 from the germline V gene are SGHTA and FQGNSA. V lost 4 bases to trimming and J lost 6 bases, with 13 bases between them. The CDR3 DNA follows: TGTGCCAGCAGCTATCAGACTAGACCCAATGAGCAGTTCTTC. This encodes CASSYQTRPNEQFF. The full variable domain, with the rest looked up from reference TRBV7-2 and TRBJ2-1, is GAGVSQSPSNKVTEKGKDVELRCDPISGHTALYWYRQSLGQGLEFLIYFQGNSAPDKSGLPSDRFSAERTGGSVSTLTIQRTQQEDSAVYLCASSYQTRPNEQFFGPGTRLTVL.

The rearrangement links TRBV6-1 to TRBJ1-4; TRBD1 aligns across 8 bases. With V trimmed by 7 bases and J by 8 bases, 12 bases remained unmatched. This CDR3 is 15 amino acids long. CDR1 MNHNS and CDR2 SASEGT come from the germline V gene. The CDR3 spells CASTRGLYPLEKLFF. The CDR3 bases are TGTGCCAGCACCAGGGGGCTATATCCTCTGGAAAAACTGTTTTTT.

The sample holds one count of this clone. This sequence joins TRBV28 and TRBJ1-1; 9 bases align to TRBD1. Germline trimming cut 4 bases from V and 5 bases from J; bases unmatched to any gene: 5. The CDR3 has 14 residues. The V gene's germline CDR1 is MDHEN and CDR2 SYDVKM. For the CDR3, the DNA is TGTGCCAGCAGTTCAGGACAGGGGAGGACTGAAGCTTTCTTT. Amino acid sequence: CASSSGQGRTEAFF.

The chain couples TRBV11-2 to TRBJ2-2; a possible D gene is TRBD2 (5 bases). The CDR3 loop spans 13 amino acids. Germline lookup yields CDR1 SGHAT and CDR2 FQNNGV. V dropped 3 bases and J dropped 7 bases, with 9 bases sitting between them. CDR3 nucleotides: TGTGCCAGCAGCTTTACGGAGGACGGGGAGCTGTTTTTT. It codes for CASSFTEDGELFF.

This clone was counted between two and nine times. This chain joins TRBV14 and TRBJ1-2; 7 bases are a match to TRBD1. V shed 5 bases, J shed 2 bases, and the junction held 11 bases outside the gene matches. CDR1 is SGHDN, CDR2 FVKESK, per germline. The CDR3 runs to 16 residues. The CDR3 DNA reads TGTGCCAGCAGCGGGTACGAGGGGGCGAGGAACTATGGCTACACCTTC. Residues: CASSGYEGARNYGYTF.

Concerning this clone itself: A clone one base away is much larger, so this may be a read error. V is TRBV6-1 and J is TRBJ1-6; no clear D gene. Per the germline V gene, CDR1 is MNHNS and CDR2 is SASEGT. The CDR3 covers 14 residues. The DNA for the CDR3 is TGTGCCAGCACGATACTAAGCTATAATTCACCCTTCCACTTT. Protein: CASTILSYNSPFHF.

V usage is TRBV5-4 and J usage is TRBJ2-1, with 8 bases that match TRBD2. V shed 1 base and J 6 bases; nucleotides not matched to a gene: 6. The CDR3 spans 15 residues. CDR1 SGHNT and CDR2 YYREEE come from the germline V gene (reference sequence). The CDR3 nucleotides are TGTGCCAGCAGCTTGATCGGGGGGGGAGGCAATGAGCAGTTCTTC. This gives the protein CASSLIGGGGNEQFF.

V usage is TRBV5-1 and J usage is TRBJ2-4; 10 nucleotides line up with TRBD1. Germline V gene lookup returns CDR1 SGHRS and CDR2 YFSETQ. V was pared by 4 bases and J by 0 bases, with 10 bases of the junction left unmatched. CDR3 length: 18 residues. CDR3 nucleotides: TGCGCCAGCAGCCCGGCGGAGGGACAGGGGATAGCCAAAAACATTCAGTACTTC. This translates into CASSPAEGQGIAKNIQYF.

V and J are TRBV11-2 and TRBJ1-2; 7 bases align to TRBD1. The V gene end was trimmed by 0 bases and the J gene end by 4 bases; junction bases not matched to a gene: 8. The germline V gene has CDR1 SGHAT and CDR2 FQNNGV. The CDR3 is made up of 16 amino acids. Here the CDR3 reads CASSLDVYRGGYGYTF. CDR3 coding DNA: TGTGCCAGCAGCTTAGATGTCTACAGGGGTGGCTATGGCTACACCTTC.

CDR3 coding DNA: TGTGCCAGCAGCTTAGGCGGGGCGTCGGATGGCTACACCTTC. Amino acids: CASSLGGASDGYTF. The chain links TRBV7-8 to TRBJ1-2; tentatively, D is TRBD1 (5 bases). Trimming shortened V by 1 base and J by 6 bases, and 12 bases separated the two germline ends. The CDR3 is 14 residues long. Germline loops: CDR1 SGHVS, CDR2 FQNEAQ.

This clone was detected once. The chain is built from TRBV4-3 and TRBJ2-7; D not resolved. V lost 0 bases, J lost 0 bases, and 9 bases lay in between. The CDR3 length is 15 residues. Germline loops: CDR1 LGHNA, CDR2 YSLEER. CDR3 DNA: TGCGCCAGCAGCCAAGATATAACGAGCTCCTACGAGCAGTACTTC. This codes for CASSQDITSSYEQYF.

This clone was picked up a small number of times. This chain connects TRBV6-5 to TRBJ2-7; TRBD2 matches 8 bases. The CDR3 consists of 13 residues. V lost 11 bases to trimming and J lost 1 base; unmatched junction nucleotides: 7. Germline CDR1 is MNHEY and CDR2 is SVGAGI. CDR3 in amino acids: CAVGLAQSYEQYF. The CDR3 DNA reads as TGTGCCGTCGGACTAGCCCAATCCTACGAGCAGTACTTC.

The rearrangement links TRBV27 to TRBJ1-3; 12 bases fit TRBD1. V lost 1 base, J lost 4 bases, and 8 bases stayed unmatched. CDR1 is MNHEY, CDR2 SMNVEV, per germline (reference sequence). This CDR3 region has 18 residues. The CDR3 protein is CASSLFAGQGAVGNTIYF. The CDR3 DNA sequence: TGTGCCAGCAGTTTATTCGCGGGACAGGGGGCGGTCGGAAACACCATATATTTT.

The chain couples TRBV4-2 to TRBJ2-5; D is possibly TRBD1 (5 bases). The CDR3 runs to 17 residues. Trimming removed 0 bases from V and 1 base from J, with 15 bases in between. From germline, CDR1 is LGHNA and CDR2 YNFKEQ. The CDR3 bases are TGTGCCAGCAGCCAAGACCCCGCGACAGACCCCCAAGAGACCCAGTACTTC. It specifies CASSQDPATDPQETQYF.

The chain links TRBV28 to TRBJ2-5; TRBD2 matches 14 bases. Germline loops: CDR1 MDHEN, CDR2 SYDVKM. This CDR3 comprises 16 residues. The V segment lost 6 bases and the J segment 4 bases; nucleotides outside the gene matches: 7. CDR3: CASRPGTSGSRETQYF. CDR3 nucleotide sequence: TGTGCCAGCAGGCCCGGGACTAGCGGGAGTAGAGAGACCCAGTACTTC.

This rearrangement joins TRBV11-1 to TRBJ2-3, with 10 bases fitting TRBD1. J was trimmed by 8 bases and V by 1 base; bases with no gene match: 6. The germline V gene has CDR1 SGHAT and CDR2 FQDESV (reference sequence). The CDR3 spans 15 residues. Here the CDR3 DNA reads TGTGCCAGCAGCTTAGGGGACAGGGGCGTAAGTACGCAGTATTTT. This encodes CASSLGDRGVSTQYF.

V is TRBV2 and J is TRBJ1-4, with D possibly being TRBD1 (5 bases). V was cut by 7 bases and J by 3 bases, with 15 bases left in between. Germline V gene sequence: CDR1 SNHLY, CDR2 FYNNEI. The CDR3 contains 15 residues. The DNA for the CDR3 is TGTGCCAGCACTAAAGGGGTACCAGCTAATGAAAAACTGTTTTTT. It yields the protein CASTKGVPANEKLFF.

The chain joins TRBV11-1 to TRBJ2-5; 16 bases are shared with TRBD2. Looked up from germline, CDR1 is SGHAT and CDR2 is FQDESV (reference sequence). The CDR3 is 16 amino acids. The junction had 4 bases not matched to a gene; V was cut back by 5 bases and J by 4 bases. The CDR3: CASSLGLAGGIETQYF. CDR3 DNA: TGTGCCAGCAGCCTGGGACTAGCGGGAGGGATAGAGACCCAGTACTTC.

The chain links TRBV2 to TRBJ2-1, with TRBD2 matching over 9 bases. The CDR3 runs to 15 residues. With 8 bases clipped from V and 6 bases from J, the junction kept 11 bases outside the gene matches. The V gene's germline CDR1 is SNHLY and CDR2 FYNNEI. The CDR3 sequence is CASGTLAGTPNEQFF. CDR3 in DNA: TGTGCCAGCGGTACCCTAGCGGGGACCCCCAATGAGCAGTTCTTC.

V and J are TRBV28 and TRBJ1-5; tentatively, D is TRBD1 (6 bases). Germline CDR1 MDHEN, CDR2 SYDVKM. The CDR3 runs to 15 residues. V lost 2 bases and J 6 bases, leaving 14 bases between the germline ends. The CDR3: CASSLEGVQIQPQHF. The CDR3 DNA follows: TGTGCCAGCAGTTTAGAGGGGGTACAGATTCAGCCCCAGCATTTT. Full variable domain (outside the CDR3, taken from reference TRBV28 and TRBJ1-5): DVKVTQSSRYLVKRTGEKVFLECVQDMDHENMFWYRQDPGLGLRLIYFSYDVKMKEKGDIPEGYSVSREKKERFSLILESASTNQTSMYLCASSLEGVQIQPQHFGDGTRLSIL.

The chain recombines TRBV7-2 with TRBJ2-3, with 15 bases that match TRBD2. The CDR3 totals 19 residues. Trimming took 2 bases from V and 2 from J; bases not matched to a gene: 8. CDR1 is SGHTA, CDR2 FQGNSA, per germline. The CDR3 bases are TGTGCCAGCAGCTTAACCCCGGGACTAGCGGGGGGTTACACAGATACGCAGTATTTT. Residues: CASSLTPGLAGGYTDTQYF. Full variable domain (missing parts from reference TRBV7-2 and TRBJ2-3): GAGVSQSPSNKVTEKGKDVELRCDPISGHTALYWYRQSLGQGLEFLIYFQGNSAPDKSGLPSDRFSAERTGGSVSTLTIQRTQQEDSAVYLCASSLTPGLAGGYTDTQYFGPGTRLTVL.

J is TRBJ2-6 and V is TRBV25-1; TRBD1 aligns across 8 bases. Germline V gives CDR1 MGHDK, CDR2 SYGVNS. The V and J ends lost 6 bases and 0 bases, in that order; junction bases with no gene match: 4. The CDR3 has 16 residues. CDR3 amino acids: CASRTGVGSGANVLTF. The DNA for the CDR3 is TGTGCCAGCAGGACAGGGGTCGGCTCTGGGGCCAACGTCCTGACTTTC.